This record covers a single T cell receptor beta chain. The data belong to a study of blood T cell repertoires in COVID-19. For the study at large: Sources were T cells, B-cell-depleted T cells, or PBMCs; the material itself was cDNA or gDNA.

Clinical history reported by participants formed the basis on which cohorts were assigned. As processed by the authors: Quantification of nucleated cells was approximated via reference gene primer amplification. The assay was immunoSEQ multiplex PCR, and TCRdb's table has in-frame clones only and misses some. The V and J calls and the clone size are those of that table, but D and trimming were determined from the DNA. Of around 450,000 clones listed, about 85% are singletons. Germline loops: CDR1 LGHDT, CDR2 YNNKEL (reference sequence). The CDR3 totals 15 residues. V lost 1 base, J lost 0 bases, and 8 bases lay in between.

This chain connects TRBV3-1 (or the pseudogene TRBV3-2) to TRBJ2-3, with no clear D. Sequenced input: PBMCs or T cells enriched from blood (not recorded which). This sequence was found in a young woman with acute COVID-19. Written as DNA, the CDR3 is TGTGCCAGCAGCCAAGTCCCGGGTAGCACAGATACGCAGTATTTT. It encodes CASSQVPGSTDTQYF.